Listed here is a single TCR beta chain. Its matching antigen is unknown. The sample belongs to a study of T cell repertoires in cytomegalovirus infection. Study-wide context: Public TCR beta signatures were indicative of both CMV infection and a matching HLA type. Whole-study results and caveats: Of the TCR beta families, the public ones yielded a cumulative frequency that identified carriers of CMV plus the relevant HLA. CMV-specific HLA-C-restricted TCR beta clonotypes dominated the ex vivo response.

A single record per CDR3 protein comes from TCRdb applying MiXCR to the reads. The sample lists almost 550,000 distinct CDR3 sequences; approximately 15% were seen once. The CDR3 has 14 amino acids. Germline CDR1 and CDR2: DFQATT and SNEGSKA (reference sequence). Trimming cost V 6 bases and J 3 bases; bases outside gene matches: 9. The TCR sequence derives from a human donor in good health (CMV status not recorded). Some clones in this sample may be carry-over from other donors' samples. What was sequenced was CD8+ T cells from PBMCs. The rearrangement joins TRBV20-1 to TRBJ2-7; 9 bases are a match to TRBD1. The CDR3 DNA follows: TGCAGTGCCGTGCGACAGGGGGGTTTCTACGAGCAGTACTTC. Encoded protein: CSAVRQGGFYEQYF.